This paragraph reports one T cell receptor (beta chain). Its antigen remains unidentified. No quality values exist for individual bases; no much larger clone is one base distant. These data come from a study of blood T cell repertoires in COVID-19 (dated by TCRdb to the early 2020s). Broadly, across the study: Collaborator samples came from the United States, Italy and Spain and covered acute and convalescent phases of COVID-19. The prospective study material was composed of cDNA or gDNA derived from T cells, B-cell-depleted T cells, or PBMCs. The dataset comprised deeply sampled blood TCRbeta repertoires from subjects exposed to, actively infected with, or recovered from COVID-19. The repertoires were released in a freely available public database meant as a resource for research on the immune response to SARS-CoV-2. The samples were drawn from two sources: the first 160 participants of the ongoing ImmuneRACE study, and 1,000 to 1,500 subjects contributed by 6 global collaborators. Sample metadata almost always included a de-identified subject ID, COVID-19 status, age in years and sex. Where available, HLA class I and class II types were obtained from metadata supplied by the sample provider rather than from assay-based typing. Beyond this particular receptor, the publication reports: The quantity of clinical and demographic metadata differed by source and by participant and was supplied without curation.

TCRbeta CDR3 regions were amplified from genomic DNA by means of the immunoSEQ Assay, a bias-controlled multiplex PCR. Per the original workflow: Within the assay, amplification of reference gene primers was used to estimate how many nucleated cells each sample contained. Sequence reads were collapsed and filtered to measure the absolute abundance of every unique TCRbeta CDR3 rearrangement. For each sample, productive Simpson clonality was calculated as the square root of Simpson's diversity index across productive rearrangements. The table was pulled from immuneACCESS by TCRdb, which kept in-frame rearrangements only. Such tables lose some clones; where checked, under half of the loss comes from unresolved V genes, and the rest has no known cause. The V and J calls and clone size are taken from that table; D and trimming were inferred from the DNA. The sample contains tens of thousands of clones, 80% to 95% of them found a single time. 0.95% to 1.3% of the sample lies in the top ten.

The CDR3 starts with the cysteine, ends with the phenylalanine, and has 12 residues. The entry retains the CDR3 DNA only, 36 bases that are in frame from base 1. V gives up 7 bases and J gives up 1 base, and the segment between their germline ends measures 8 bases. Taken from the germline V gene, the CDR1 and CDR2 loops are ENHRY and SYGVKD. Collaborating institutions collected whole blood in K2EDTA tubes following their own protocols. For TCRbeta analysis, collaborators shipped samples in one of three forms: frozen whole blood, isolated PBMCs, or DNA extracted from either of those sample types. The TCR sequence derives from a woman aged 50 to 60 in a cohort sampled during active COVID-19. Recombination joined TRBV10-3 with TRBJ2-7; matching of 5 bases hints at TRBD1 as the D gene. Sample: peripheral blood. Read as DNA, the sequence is TGTGCCATCAATGGACAATCCTACGAGCAGTACTTC. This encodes CAINGQSYEQYF.